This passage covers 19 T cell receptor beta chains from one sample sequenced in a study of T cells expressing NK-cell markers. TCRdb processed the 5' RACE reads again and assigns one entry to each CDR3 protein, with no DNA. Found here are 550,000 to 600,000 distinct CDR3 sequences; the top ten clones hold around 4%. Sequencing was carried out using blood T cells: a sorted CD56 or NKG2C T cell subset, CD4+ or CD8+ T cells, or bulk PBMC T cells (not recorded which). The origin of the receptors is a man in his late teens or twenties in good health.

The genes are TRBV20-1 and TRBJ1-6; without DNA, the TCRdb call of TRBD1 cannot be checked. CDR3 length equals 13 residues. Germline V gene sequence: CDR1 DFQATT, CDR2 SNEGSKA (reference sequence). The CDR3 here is CSAIQGSGSPLHF.

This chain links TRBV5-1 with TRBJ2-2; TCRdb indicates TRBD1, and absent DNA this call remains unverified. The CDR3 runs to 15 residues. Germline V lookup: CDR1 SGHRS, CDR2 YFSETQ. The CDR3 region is CASSGGQGNTGELFF.

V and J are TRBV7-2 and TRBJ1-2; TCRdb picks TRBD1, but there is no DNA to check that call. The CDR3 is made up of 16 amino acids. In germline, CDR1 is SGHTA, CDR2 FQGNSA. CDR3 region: CASSLEGIGQHYGYTF. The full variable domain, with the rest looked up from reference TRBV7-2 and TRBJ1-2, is GAGVSQSPSNKVTEKGKDVELRCDPISGHTALYWYRQSLGQGLEFLIYFQGNSAPDKSGLPSDRFSAERTGGSVSTLTIQRTQQEDSAVYLCASSLEGIGQHYGYTFGSGTRLTVV.

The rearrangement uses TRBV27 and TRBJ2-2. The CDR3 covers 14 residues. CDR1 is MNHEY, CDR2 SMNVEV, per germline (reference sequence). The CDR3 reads CASSDGANTGELFF.

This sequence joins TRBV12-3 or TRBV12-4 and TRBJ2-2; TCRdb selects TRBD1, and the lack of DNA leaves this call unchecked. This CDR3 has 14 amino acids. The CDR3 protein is CASSLGEYTGELFF.

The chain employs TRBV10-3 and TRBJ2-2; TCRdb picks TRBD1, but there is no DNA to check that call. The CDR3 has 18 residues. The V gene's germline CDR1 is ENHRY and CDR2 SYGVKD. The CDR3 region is CAISESGDRGRPYGVLFF.

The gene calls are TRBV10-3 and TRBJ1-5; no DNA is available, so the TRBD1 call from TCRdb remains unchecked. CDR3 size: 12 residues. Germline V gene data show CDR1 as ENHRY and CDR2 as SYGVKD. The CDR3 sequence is CAIRAGQGPQHF.

The CDR3 spells CASSSPDLAGESSYNEQFF. The chain has TRBV12-3 or TRBV12-4 and TRBJ2-1; TCRdb returns TRBD2, unconfirmable since there is no DNA. The CDR3 contains 19 residues.

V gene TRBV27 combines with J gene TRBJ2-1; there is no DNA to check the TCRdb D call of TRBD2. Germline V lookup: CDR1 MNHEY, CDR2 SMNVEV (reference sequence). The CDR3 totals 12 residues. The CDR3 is CASQTRPNEQFF.

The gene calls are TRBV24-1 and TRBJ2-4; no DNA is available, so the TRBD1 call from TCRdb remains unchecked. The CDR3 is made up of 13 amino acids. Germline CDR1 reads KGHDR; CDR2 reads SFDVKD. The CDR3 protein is CATSDRSGFIQYF.

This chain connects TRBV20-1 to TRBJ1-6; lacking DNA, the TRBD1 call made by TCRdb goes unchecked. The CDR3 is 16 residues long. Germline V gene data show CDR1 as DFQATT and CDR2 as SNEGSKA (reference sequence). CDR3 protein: CSARGPTLTRGSPLHF.

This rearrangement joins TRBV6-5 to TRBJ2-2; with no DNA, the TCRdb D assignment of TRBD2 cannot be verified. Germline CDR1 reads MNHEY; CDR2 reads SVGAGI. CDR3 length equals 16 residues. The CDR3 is CASSYSGREGPGELFF.

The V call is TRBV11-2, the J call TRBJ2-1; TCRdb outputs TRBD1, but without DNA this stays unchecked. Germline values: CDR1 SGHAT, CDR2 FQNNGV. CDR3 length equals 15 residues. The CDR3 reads CASSLLRTRKHEQFF.

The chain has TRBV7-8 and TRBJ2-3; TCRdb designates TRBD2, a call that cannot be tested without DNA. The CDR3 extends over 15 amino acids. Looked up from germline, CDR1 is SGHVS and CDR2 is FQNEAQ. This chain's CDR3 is CASSLALAGVNTQYF.

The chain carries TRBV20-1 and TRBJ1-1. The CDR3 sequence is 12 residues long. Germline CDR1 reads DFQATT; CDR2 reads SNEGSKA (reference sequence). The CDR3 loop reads CSAHIGITEAFF.

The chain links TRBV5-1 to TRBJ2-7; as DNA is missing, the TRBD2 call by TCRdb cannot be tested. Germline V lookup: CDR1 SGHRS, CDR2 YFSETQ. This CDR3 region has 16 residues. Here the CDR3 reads CASNLGLGPAIYEQYF.

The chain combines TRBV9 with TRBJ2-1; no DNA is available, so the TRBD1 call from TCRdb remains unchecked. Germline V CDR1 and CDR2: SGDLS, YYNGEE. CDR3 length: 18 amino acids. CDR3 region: CASSVNLRGGSAYNEQFF. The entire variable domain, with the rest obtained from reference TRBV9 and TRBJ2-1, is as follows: DSGVTQTPKHLITATGQRVTLRCSPRSGDLSVYWYQQSLDQGLQFLIQYYNGEERAKGNILERFSAQQFPDLHSELNLSSLELGDSALYFCASSVNLRGGSAYNEQFFGPGTRLTVL.

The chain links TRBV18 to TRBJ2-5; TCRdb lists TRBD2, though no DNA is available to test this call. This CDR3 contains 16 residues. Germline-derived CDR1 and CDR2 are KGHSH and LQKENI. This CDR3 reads CASSPQLAGFQETQYF.

CDR3 amino acids: CSVDSSQGRGVEAFF. The V call is TRBV29-1, the J call TRBJ1-1; TCRdb selects TRBD1, and the lack of DNA leaves this call unchecked. The germline V gene has CDR1 SQVTM and CDR2 ANQGSEA. The CDR3 runs 15 residues.